Listed below are T cell receptor beta chains from one sample, sequenced in a study of CD8 T cells in ankylosing spondylitis. MiXCR, run by TCRdb on the 5' RACE reads, gives a single entry per CDR3 protein. The sample lists under 300,000 distinct CDR3 sequences; approximately 9% were seen once. Sample: blood, either unsorted or a sorted T cell fraction (not recorded which). These receptors came from a male donor with ankylosing spondylitis or in good health (not recorded which). The CDR3 runs from the conserved cysteine through the conserved F or W. D genes are given only for firm matches. Not all rows give a size; the values are once, few, many and, for expanded clones, a class.

CDR3aa,CDR3nt,d_gene,j_gene,v_gene,abundance
CASSLVVDPGTGELFF,TGCGCCAGCAGCTTGGTAGTCGACCCGGGAACCGGGGAGCTGTTTTTT,-,TRBJ2-2,TRBV5-1,many
CASSGRLVSVDEQFF,TGTGCCAGCAGCGGACGGCTTGTTTCGGTCGATGAGCAGTTCTTC,-,TRBJ2-1,TRBV9,many
CASSYNPLRGYNSPLHF,TGTGCCAGCAGTTACAACCCTTTGAGGGGGTATAATTCACCCCTCCACTTT,-,TRBJ1-6,TRBV6-5,many
CASSPGTELLGEQFF,TGTGCCAGCTCACCAGGTACTGAGCTCCTTGGTGAGCAGTTCTTC,-,TRBJ2-1,TRBV18,-
CASSPTGGVLYEQYF,TGTGCCAGCAGCCCCACAGGGGGCGTCCTCTACGAGCAGTACTTC,TRBD1,TRBJ2-7,TRBV7-3,-
CATKHREDTGELFF,TGTGCCACCAAGCACAGGGAGGACACCGGGGAGCTGTTTTTT,-,TRBJ2-2,TRBV24-1,many
CASSPSAGPETQYF,TGTGCCAGCAGCCCTTCCGCAGGGCCAGAGACCCAGTACTTC,-,TRBJ2-5,TRBV7-6,-
CSARVGSEGEQFF,TGCAGTGCTAGAGTTGGGTCCGAGGGTGAGCAGTTCTTC,-,TRBJ2-1,TRBV20-1,-
CASRPTSGIKNEQFF,TGTGCCAGCAGGCCGACTAGCGGGATTAAGAATGAGCAGTTCTTC,TRBD2,TRBJ2-1,TRBV12-3/TRBV12-4,many
CASSSGYTMNTEAFF,TGCGCCAGCAGTTCAGGCTATACCATGAACACTGAAGCTTTCTTT,-,TRBJ1-1,TRBV5-1,-
CATSDPGLARSTDTQYF,TGTGCCACCAGTGACCCGGGACTAGCGAGAAGCACAGATACGCAGTATTTT,TRBD2,TRBJ2-3,TRBV24-1,many
CASSLVGAHTGELFF,TGTGCCAGCAGCTTAGTGGGGGCCCACACCGGGGAGCTGTTTTTT,-,TRBJ2-2,TRBV7-8,many
CASSLMPHNEQFF,TGCGCCAGCAGCTTGATGCCACACAATGAGCAGTTCTTC,-,TRBJ2-1,TRBV5-1,many
CASSYPGTGRSGELFF,TGTGCCAGCAGTTACCCCGGGACAGGGAGGTCCGGGGAGCTGTTTTTT,TRBD1,TRBJ2-2,TRBV6-5,many
CAWRERPYEQYF,TGTGCCTGGAGGGAGCGGCCCTACGAGCAGTACTTC,-,TRBJ2-7,TRBV30,-
CASSDPSRAGTYEQYF,TGTGCCAGCAGCGACCCCTCCAGGGCGGGGACCTACGAGCAGTACTTC,-,TRBJ2-7,TRBV12-3/TRBV12-4,few
CASSSTGSTGELFF,TGTGCCAGCAGCTCCACAGGGTCCACCGGGGAGCTGTTTTTT,-,TRBJ2-2,TRBV7-9,many
CASSQGSGGTPHF,TGTGCCAGCAGCCAAGGAAGTGGCGGGACCCCGCACTTC,-,TRBJ2-7,TRBV3-1,many
CASSGTSKSGELFF,TGCGCCAGCAGCGGGACTAGTAAATCCGGGGAGCTGTTTTTT,TRBD2,TRBJ2-2,TRBV5-1,few
CASSRTGLRTGDTIYF,TGTGCCAGCAGTCGTACCGGGCTCCGAACAGGGGACACCATATATTTT,TRBD1,TRBJ1-3,TRBV12-3/TRBV12-4,many
CASSAPGGGRNQPQHF,TGTGCCAGCAGCGCCCCGGGGGGGGGGCGGAATCAGCCCCAGCATTTT,-,TRBJ1-5,TRBV7-2,many
CASSLDPRRREQFF,TGTGCCAGCAGCTTAGACCCCCGTAGAAGGGAGCAGTTCTTC,-,TRBJ2-1,TRBV7-8,many
CASSLRDRGGSNQPQHF,TGTGCCAGCAGCTTGAGGGACAGGGGTGGGAGCAATCAGCCCCAGCATTTT,TRBD1,TRBJ1-5,TRBV5-6,many
CAWTGSYEQYF,TGTGCCTGGACCGGGTCCTACGAGCAGTACTTC,-,TRBJ2-7,TRBV30,-
CSTGTGPNGYTF,TGCAGTACCGGGACAGGGCCCAATGGCTACACCTTC,TRBD1,TRBJ1-2,TRBV20-1,many
CASGSQQGVYNEQFF,TGCGCCAGCGGGTCTCAACAGGGGGTCTACAATGAGCAGTTCTTC,TRBD1,TRBJ2-1,TRBV5-1,many
CASSLSGPNEQFF,TGTGCTAGCAGCTTAAGCGGACCAAATGAGCAGTTCTTC,-,TRBJ2-1,TRBV7-7,many
CASSPQGTNTGELFF,TGCGCCAGCAGCCCCCAGGGGACGAACACCGGGGAGCTGTTTTTT,-,TRBJ2-2,TRBV4-1,-
CASSLALAGGSYEQYF,TGTGCCAGCAGCTTAGCCCTTGCCGGGGGGTCCTACGAGCAGTACTTC,TRBD2,TRBJ2-7,TRBV7-2,many
CASSSDGLSGGNTIYF,TGTGCCAGCAGCTCCGACGGACTCTCGGGGGGAAACACCATATATTTT,-,TRBJ1-3,TRBV5-4,-
CASSQTRTHTEAFF,TGTGCCAGCAGCCAAACAAGAACTCACACTGAAGCTTTCTTT,-,TRBJ1-1,TRBV11-2,many
CASSQVGLLSTDTQYF,TGTGCCAGCAGCCAAGTCGGACTCCTCAGCACAGATACGCAGTATTTT,-,TRBJ2-3,TRBV4-2,many
CSASGGGLAHNEQFF,TGCAGTGCTAGTGGAGGGGGACTAGCCCACAATGAGCAGTTCTTC,TRBD2,TRBJ2-1,TRBV20-1,many
CASSGGLVNEQFF,TGTGCCAGCAGCGGGGGACTGGTCAATGAGCAGTTCTTC,-,TRBJ2-1,TRBV5-6,many
CASSVVGSAGGYNEQFF,TGTGCCAGCAGCGTAGTTGGCTCGGCAGGGGGCTACAATGAGCAGTTCTTC,TRBD1,TRBJ2-1,TRBV9,many
CASSVAGQGSGSPLHF,TGTGCCAGCAGCGTAGCGGGACAGGGCTCAGGATCACCCCTCCACTTT,TRBD1,TRBJ1-6,TRBV9,-
CSARDTKQVDYEQYF,TGCAGTGCTAGAGATACAAAGCAAGTCGACTACGAGCAGTACTTC,-,TRBJ2-7,TRBV20-1,many
CASRSGYASEGNEQFF,TGTGCCAGCCGAAGTGGGTATGCGTCAGAAGGCAATGAGCAGTTCTTC,-,TRBJ2-1,TRBV19,many
CASSLGGGGASETQYF,TGTGCTAGCAGCTTAGGAGGCGGGGGGGCTTCGGAGACCCAGTACTTC,TRBD2,TRBJ2-5,TRBV7-7,many
CASSRLQGAVAEQYF,TGTGCCAGCAGCCGGCTCCAGGGGGCTGTCGCCGAGCAGTACTTC,TRBD1,TRBJ2-7,TRBV7-9,-
CASSYPDRILTMNTEAFF,TGTGCCAGCAGTTACCCGGACAGGATATTAACAATGAACACTGAAGCTTTCTTT,TRBD1,TRBJ1-1,TRBV6-2/TRBV6-3,-
CASSMSGSMNTEAFF,TGTGCCAGCAGCATGTCGGGGTCTATGAACACTGAAGCTTTCTTT,-,TRBJ1-1,TRBV5-5,-
CASSQSCFRGLISNQPQHF,TGCGCCAGCAGTCAATCCTGCTTTAGGGGCTTAATTAGCAATCAGCCCCAGCATTTT,-,TRBJ1-5,TRBV23-1,-
CASSSLGEANTEAFF,TGTGCCAGCAGCTCCCTGGGGGAGGCGAACACTGAAGCTTTCTTT,-,TRBJ1-1,TRBV6-1,few
CASSTGSYNSPLHF,TGTGCCAGCAGTACGGGCTCCTATAATTCACCCCTCCACTTT,-,TRBJ1-6,TRBV12-3/TRBV12-4,many
CSATLAGLHEQFF,TGCAGTGCTACTTTAGCGGGTTTACATGAGCAGTTCTTC,TRBD2,TRBJ2-1,TRBV20-1,-
CASSFRGRGLSSYEQYF,TGTGCCAGCAGTTTCAGGGGGCGCGGCCTTAGCTCCTACGAGCAGTACTTC,TRBD1,TRBJ2-7,TRBV12-3/TRBV12-4,many
CASSLETESTDTQYF,TGTGCCAGCAGCTTGGAAACGGAGAGCACAGATACGCAGTATTTT,-,TRBJ2-3,TRBV5-6,many
CASRGRLYSPSTDTQYF,TGCGCCAGCAGAGGCCGTTTGTACAGCCCTAGCACAGATACGCAGTATTTT,-,TRBJ2-3,TRBV5-1,few
CASSLGTGSGANVLTF,TGTGCCAGCAGCTTAGGGACAGGGTCTGGGGCCAACGTCCTGACTTTC,TRBD1,TRBJ2-6,TRBV7-9,few
CASSWGAGGSTDTQYF,TGTGCCAGCAGTTGGGGTGCGGGGGGTAGCACAGATACGCAGTATTTT,TRBD2,TRBJ2-3,TRBV9,many
CSARGLAGAADTQYF,TGCAGTGCTAGAGGACTAGCGGGAGCAGCAGATACGCAGTATTTT,TRBD2,TRBJ2-3,TRBV20-1,many
CASSRTSGRENYNEQFF,TGTGCCAGCAGCCGGACTAGCGGGAGAGAAAACTACAATGAGCAGTTCTTC,TRBD2,TRBJ2-1,TRBV14,-